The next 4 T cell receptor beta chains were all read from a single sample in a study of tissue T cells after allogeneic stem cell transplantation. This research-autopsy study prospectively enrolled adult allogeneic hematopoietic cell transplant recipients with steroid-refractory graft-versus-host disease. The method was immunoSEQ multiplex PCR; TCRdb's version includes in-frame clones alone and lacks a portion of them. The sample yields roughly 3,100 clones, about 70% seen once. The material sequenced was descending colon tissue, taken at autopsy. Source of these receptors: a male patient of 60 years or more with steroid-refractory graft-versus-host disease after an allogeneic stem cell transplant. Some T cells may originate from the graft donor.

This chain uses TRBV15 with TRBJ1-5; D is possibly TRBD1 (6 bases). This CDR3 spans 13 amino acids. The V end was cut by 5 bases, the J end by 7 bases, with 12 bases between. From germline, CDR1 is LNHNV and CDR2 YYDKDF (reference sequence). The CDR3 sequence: CATSFRGIQPQHF. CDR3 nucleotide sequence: TGTGCCACCAGCTTCAGGGGCATCCAGCCCCAGCATTTT.

CDR3 protein: CATSGRGSGTQYF. In nucleotides, the CDR3 is TGTGCCACCAGTGGGAGGGGGAGCGGGACCCAGTACTTC. The rearrangement links TRBV24-1 to TRBJ2-5; D is tentatively TRBD1 or TRBD2 (6 bases each). V lost 5 bases, J lost 7 bases, and 13 bases lay in between. Germline assignment: CDR1 KGHDR and CDR2 SFDVKD. The CDR3 length is 13 residues.

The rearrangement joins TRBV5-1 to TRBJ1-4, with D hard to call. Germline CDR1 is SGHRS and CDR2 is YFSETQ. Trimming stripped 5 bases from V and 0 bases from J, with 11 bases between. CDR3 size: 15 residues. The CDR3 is CASRPTVATNEKLFF. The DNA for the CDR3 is TGCGCCAGCAGACCCACAGTAGCAACTAATGAAAAACTGTTTTTT.

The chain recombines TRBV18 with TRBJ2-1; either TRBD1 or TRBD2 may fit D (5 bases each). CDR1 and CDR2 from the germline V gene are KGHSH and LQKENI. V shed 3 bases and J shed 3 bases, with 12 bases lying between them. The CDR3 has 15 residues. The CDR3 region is CASSPQRGGYNEQFF. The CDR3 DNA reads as TGTGCCAGCTCACCGCAACGGGGCGGCTACAATGAGCAGTTCTTC.